This TCR beta chain was retrieved from a study of T cells in Graves' hyperthyroidism and ophthalmopathy. From RNA transcripts, TCR beta CDR3 regions were amplified. The TCR CDR3 was amplified in a first-round RT-PCR using the HTBI primer set. TCRdb processed the multiplex PCR reads anew with MiXCR; each CDR3 protein has one entry. The sample carries hundreds of thousands of distinct CDR3 sequences, around 22% recorded once. This CDR3 is 12 amino acids long. Germline V lookup: CDR1 ENHRY, CDR2 SYGVKD. Trimming cost V 8 bases and J 1 base, with 6 bases left between them. This TCR came from a woman aged 25 to 39 with Graves' ophthalmopathy. This chain links TRBV10-3 with TRBJ1-5, with D uncertain. Specimen: blood. Written as DNA, the CDR3 is TGTGCCATCGGGAACAGCAATCAGCCCCAGCATTTT. Its translation: CAIGNSNQPQHF.